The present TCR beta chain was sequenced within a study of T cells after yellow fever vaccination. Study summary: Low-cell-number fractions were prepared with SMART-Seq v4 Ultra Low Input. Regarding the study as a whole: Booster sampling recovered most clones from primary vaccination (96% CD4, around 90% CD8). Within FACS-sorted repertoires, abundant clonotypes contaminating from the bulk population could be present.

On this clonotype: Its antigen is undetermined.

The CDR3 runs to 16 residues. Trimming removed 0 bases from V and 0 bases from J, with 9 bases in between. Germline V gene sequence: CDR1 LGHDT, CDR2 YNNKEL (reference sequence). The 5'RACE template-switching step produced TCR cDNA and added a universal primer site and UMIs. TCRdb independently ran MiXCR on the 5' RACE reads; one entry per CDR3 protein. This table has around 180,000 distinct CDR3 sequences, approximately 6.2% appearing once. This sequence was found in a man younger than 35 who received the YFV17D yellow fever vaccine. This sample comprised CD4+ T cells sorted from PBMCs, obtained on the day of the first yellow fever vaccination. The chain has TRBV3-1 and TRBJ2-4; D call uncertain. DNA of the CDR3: TGTGCCAGCAGCCAAGATCTTGGGATAGCCAAAAACATTCAGTACTTC. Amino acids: CASSQDLGIAKNIQYF.